These T cell receptor beta chains were read from a single sample in a study of PD-1 blockade in mismatch repair-deficient tumors. Data came from immunoSEQ multiplex PCR; TCRdb stores just in-frame clones and leaves some out. The data contain fewer than 45,000 clones, 80% to 90% of them singletons. Sequenced material: peripheral blood, taken approximately 1.5 years after starting pembrolizumab. All receptors come from an adult with mismatch repair-deficient cancer. The CDR3 runs from the conserved cysteine through the conserved F or W. Each record gives: J gene, clone size, V gene, D gene, CDR3 protein, CDR3 DNA. The D gene is left open where the match is weak. Rows may omit the clone size; those that give it use once, few, many or a size class.

J: TRBJ2-5
size: once
V: TRBV6-6
D: .
CDR3: CASNPGAWQETQYF
DNA: TGTGCCAGCAACCCCGGAGCCTGGCAAGAGACCCAGTACTTC

J: TRBJ1-5
size: few
V: TRBV19
D: .
CDR3: CASSRLEGNQPQHF
DNA: TGTGCCAGTAGTCGGCTTGAGGGGAATCAGCCCCAGCATTTT

J: TRBJ2-1
size: .
V: TRBV19
D: .
CDR3: CASSIAEQLNEQFF
DNA: TGTGCCAGTAGTATAGCGGAACAGCTGAATGAGCAGTTCTTC

J: TRBJ1-2
size: .
V: TRBV10-3
D: .
CDR3: CAISESGGYGYTF
DNA: TGTGCCATCAGTGAGTCGGGGGGTTATGGCTACACCTTC

J: TRBJ2-7
size: .
V: TRBV14
D: TRBD2
CDR3: CASSQIFLFSGIPYEQYF
DNA: TGTGCCAGCAGCCAAATATTCCTATTCAGCGGGATACCCTACGAGCAGTACTTC

J: TRBJ2-7
size: few
V: TRBV19
D: .
CDR3: CASSIPGLADEQYF
DNA: TGTGCCAGTAGTATCCCGGGACTGGCGGACGAGCAGTACTTC

J: TRBJ1-2
size: .
V: TRBV4-1
D: .
CDR3: CASSLGAANYGYTF
DNA: TGCGCCAGCAGCCTCGGAGCAGCTAACTATGGCTACACCTTC

J: TRBJ2-2
size: .
V: TRBV7-9
D: .
CDR3: CASSLRETNTGELFF
DNA: TGTGCCAGCAGCTTACGGGAGACGAACACCGGGGAGCTGTTTTTT

J: TRBJ2-3
size: .
V: TRBV11-2
D: TRBD2
CDR3: CASSTRLAVGTDTQYF
DNA: TGTGCCAGCAGCACCAGACTAGCGGTTGGCACAGATACGCAGTATTTT

J: TRBJ2-1
size: .
V: TRBV11-3
D: TRBD2
CDR3: CASSLFIFGTSYHNEQFF
DNA: TGTGCCAGCAGCTTATTTATATTTGGGACTAGCTACCACAATGAGCAGTTCTTC

J: TRBJ2-7
size: .
V: TRBV4-1
D: TRBD2
CDR3: CASSQDLRRERLSYEQYF
DNA: TGCGCCAGCAGCCAAGATTTAAGGCGGGAGAGGTTATCCTACGAGCAGTACTTC

J: TRBJ1-3
size: .
V: TRBV5-1
D: .
CDR3: CASGADSGNTIYF
DNA: TGCGCCAGCGGGGCAGATTCTGGAAACACCATATATTTT

J: TRBJ2-7
size: .
V: TRBV27
D: .
CDR3: CASWPGGKRVYEQYF
DNA: TGTGCCAGCTGGCCCGGGGGAAAGAGGGTCTACGAGCAGTACTTC

J: TRBJ2-2
size: .
V: TRBV11-1
D: .
CDR3: CASSPGQATGELFF
DNA: TGTGCCAGCAGCCCCGGTCAAGCTACCGGGGAGCTGTTTTTT

J: TRBJ2-3
size: .
V: TRBV13
D: .
CDR3: CASSSPGRDTQYF
DNA: TGTGCCAGCAGCTCCCCAGGGCGGGATACGCAGTATTTT

J: TRBJ2-1
size: .
V: TRBV7-8
D: TRBD2
CDR3: CATSPGLASYNEQFF
DNA: TGTGCCACCTCCCCGGGACTAGCTAGCTACAATGAGCAGTTCTTC

J: TRBJ2-7
size: .
V: TRBV28
D: .
CDR3: CASSLSGLSYEQYF
DNA: TGTGCCAGCAGTTTAAGCGGGCTCTCCTACGAGCAGTACTTC

J: TRBJ2-6
size: .
V: TRBV19
D: .
CDR3: CASSPVGHPTLANVLTF
DNA: TGTGCCAGTAGTCCAGTTGGACACCCCACGCTAGCCAACGTCCTGACTTTC

J: TRBJ2-1
size: .
V: TRBV7-9
D: .
CDR3: CASSPPTGYNEQFF
DNA: TGTGCCAGCAGCCCACCGACCGGTTACAATGAGCAGTTCTTC

J: TRBJ2-1
size: .
V: TRBV18
D: .
CDR3: CASSPPTGSYNEQFF
DNA: TGTGCCAGCTCACCACCGACGGGGTCCTACAATGAGCAGTTCTTC

J: TRBJ2-1
size: once
V: TRBV19
D: TRBD2
CDR3: CASSIPRGGRTSYNEQFF
DNA: TGTGCCAGTAGTATTCCCCGCGGCGGGAGAACGTCCTACAATGAGCAGTTCTTC